This T cell receptor beta chain originates from a study of cytomegalovirus exposure and HLA in healthy donors. Study-level findings and limits: Sequencing artifact likely explains a cluster of highly shared sequence variants.

V lost 4 bases and J lost 4; bases outside the gene matches: 7. CDR1 and CDR2 from the germline V gene are SGHRS and YFSETQ. The length of the CDR3 is 15 residues. Turning to this clone: What it binds is unknown.

Researchers ran the PCR with 60 Vbeta and 13 Jbeta primers. The assay was immunoSEQ multiplex PCR, and TCRdb's table has in-frame clones only and misses some. This table has around 210,000 clones, around 77% appearing once. The chain is built from TRBV5-1 and TRBJ2-7; 11 bases are a match to TRBD1. This TCR was sampled from a woman in her 30s in good health and CMV-seronegative. The sequenced sample consisted of PBMCs. The CDR3: CASSRGGQGVYEQYF. The CDR3 nucleotides are TGCGCCAGCAGCCGGGGGGGACAGGGGGTTTACGAGCAGTACTTC.